This T cell receptor beta chain was identified during a study of CD8+ T cells in alopecia areata. Stated treatment: oral pan-JAK inhibitor, 5-10 mg twice daily. The authors extracted RNA and reverse transcribed it into cDNA as the sequencing template. Profiled with immunoSEQ multiplex PCR; TCRdb holds only in-frame clones, not every one. The repertoire holds about 220,000 clones, with about 50% as singletons. The CDR3 has 13 amino acids. Germline V gene data show CDR1 as SNHLY and CDR2 as FYNNEI. This sample comprised CD4+ T cells sorted from blood, obtained at week 4, from a patient treated with tofacitinib. The clonotype originates from a human donor with alopecia areata. V gene TRBV2 combines with J gene TRBJ2-5, with D perhaps assigned TRBD1 or TRBD2 (5 bases each). TRBJ2-7 explains the end of the DNA better; the J call may be wrong. The CDR3 DNA follows: TGTGCCAGCAGTGCCCCAGGGACCGACGAGCAGTACTTC. Translation gives CASSAPGTDEQYF.